A selection of T cell receptor beta chains follows, all from one sample in a study of PD-1 blockade in mismatch repair-deficient tumors. The table came from immunoSEQ multiplex PCR; TCRdb's copy has only in-frame clones and leaves some out. The sample has tens of thousands of clones; roughly 80% are singletons. Sequencing was performed on peripheral blood, taken 44 weeks after starting pembrolizumab. Receptors were obtained from an adult with mismatch repair-deficient cancer. CDR3s include the opening cysteine and the closing phenylalanine or tryptophan. Fields, in order: V gene, J gene, D gene, clone size, CDR3 protein, CDR3 DNA. A D gene is named only where the DNA matches it firmly. Clone size is stated in some rows and not others, as once, few, many or a class when expanded.

V: TRBV7-2; J: TRBJ1-5; D: .; size: .; CDR3: CASSLAASNQPQHF; DNA: TGTGCCAGCAGCTTAGCCGCCAGTAATCAGCCCCAGCATTTT
V: TRBV11-2; J: TRBJ2-1; D: TRBD2; size: .; CDR3: CASSSTRSGSSYNEQFF; DNA: TGTGCCAGCAGCTCGACTCGGAGCGGGAGCTCCTACAATGAGCAGTTCTTC
V: TRBV9; J: TRBJ2-1; D: TRBD1; size: .; CDR3: CASSVTSTGDNEQFF; DNA: TGTGCCAGCAGCGTGACATCAACAGGGGACAATGAGCAGTTCTTC
V: TRBV11-3; J: TRBJ2-1; D: .; size: few; CDR3: CASSGASEYNEQFF; DNA: TGTGCCAGCAGCGGAGCTAGCGAGTACAATGAGCAGTTCTTC
V: TRBV7-9; J: TRBJ2-1; D: TRBD1; size: .; CDR3: CASRSGQGKYNEQFF; DNA: TGTGCCAGCAGATCCGGACAGGGCAAATACAATGAGCAGTTCTTC
V: TRBV11-2; J: TRBJ2-2; D: .; size: .; CDR3: CASSKRTVITGELFF; DNA: TGTGCCAGCAGTAAACGGACAGTCATCACCGGGGAGCTGTTTTTT
V: TRBV30; J: TRBJ2-6; D: .; size: .; CDR3: CASSFRDSGANVLTF; DNA: TGTGCCTCGAGTTTCAGAGACTCTGGGGCCAACGTCCTGACTTTC
V: TRBV5-4; J: TRBJ2-5; D: TRBD2; size: .; CDR3: CASSPAGGRVETQYF; DNA: TGTGCCAGCAGCCCAGCGGGAGGTAGAGTTGAGACCCAGTACTTC
V: TRBV7-9; J: TRBJ2-7; D: TRBD1; size: .; CDR3: CASSVSGQGTYEQYF; DNA: TGTGCCAGCAGCGTATCGGGACAGGGAACCTACGAGCAGTACTTC
V: TRBV2; J: TRBJ1-2; D: TRBD1; size: .; CDR3: CASSVSVWGTGFGYTF; DNA: TGTGCCAGCAGTGTTTCTGTGTGGGGGACAGGGTTCGGCTACACCTTC
V: TRBV5-4; J: TRBJ2-1; D: .; size: .; CDR3: CASSQDVGGAYNEQFF; DNA: TGCGCCAGCAGCCAAGATGTGGGGGGAGCCTACAATGAGCAGTTCTTC
V: TRBV27; J: TRBJ2-7; D: .; size: .; CDR3: CASSWGPPSTYEQYF; DNA: TGTGCCAGCAGTTGGGGACCCCCCAGCACGTACGAGCAGTACTTC
V: TRBV30; J: TRBJ2-1; D: TRBD2; size: .; CDR3: CAWSVGFGLAGGGEQFF; DNA: TGTGCCTGGAGTGTAGGTTTTGGACTAGCGGGGGGCGGGGAGCAGTTCTTC
V: TRBV12-5; J: TRBJ1-2; D: .; size: .; CDR3: CASSGGGYYGYTF; DNA: TGTGCTAGTAGCGGGGGCGGTTACTATGGCTACACCTTC
V: TRBV14; J: TRBJ1-1; D: .; size: .; CDR3: CASSLLGRTTRDTEAFF; DNA: TGTGCCAGCAGCCTGTTAGGACGTACAACTAGGGACACTGAAGCTTTCTTT
V: TRBV7-6; J: TRBJ2-2; D: .; size: .; CDR3: CASRQDTHTGELFF; DNA: TGTGCCAGCAGACAAGACACTCACACCGGGGAGCTGTTTTTT
V: TRBV5-5; J: TRBJ2-4; D: .; size: .; CDR3: CASSSDRLGAKNIQYF; DNA: TGTGCCAGCAGTTCAGACAGGCTGGGAGCCAAAAACATTCAGTACTTC
V: TRBV18; J: TRBJ1-4; D: .; size: .; CDR3: CASSPRVSTNEKLFF; DNA: TGTGCCAGCTCACCGCGGGTTTCAACTAATGAAAAACTGTTTTTT
V: TRBV14; J: TRBJ2-3; D: .; size: .; CDR3: CASSPLTSTDTQYF; DNA: TGTGCCAGCAGCCCCCTAACTAGCACAGATACGCAGTATTTT
V: TRBV2; J: TRBJ2-7; D: TRBD2; size: once; CDR3: CASSEGSGHYEQYF; DNA: TGTGCCAGCAGTGAAGGTAGCGGGCATTACGAGCAGTACTTC
V: TRBV5-6; J: TRBJ2-5; D: TRBD1; size: .; CDR3: CASSLFVDRVGGETQYF; DNA: TGTGCCAGCAGCTTGTTTGTGGACAGGGTCGGGGGAGAGACCCAGTACTTC
V: TRBV2; J: TRBJ2-7; D: TRBD2; size: .; CDR3: CASKAGSFEQYF; DNA: TGTGCCAGCAAAGCGGGAAGCTTCGAGCAGTACTTC
V: TRBV18; J: TRBJ2-1; D: TRBD2; size: .; CDR3: CASSLLAGGRNEQFF; DNA: TGTGCCAGCTCCCTACTAGCGGGAGGTAGGAATGAGCAGTTCTTC